The clone carrying this TCR beta chain was seen once. Its antigen is undetermined. The record originates from a study of cytomegalovirus exposure and HLA in healthy donors. In the study overall: Sequencing of roughly 180 million T cells in an earlier analysis found around 110 million unique TCR beta sequences.

The germline gives CDR1 LGHNA, CDR2 YSLEER. The CDR3 has 18 amino acids. V was cut by 0 bases and J by 2 bases, with 19 bases left in between. Findings of the study overall: The availability of immune exposure information extended only to CMV serostatus.

Unrecorded immune exposure was likely among donors, who were nominally healthy when sampled. PCR used 60 Vbeta primers and 13 Jbeta primers. Repertoires were generated with immunoSEQ multiplex PCR, while TCRdb's copy carries only in-frame clones and drops some. The sample holds roughly 160,000 clones, about four fifths seen once. This TCR was recovered from a woman aged 45-60 years in good health and CMV-seronegative. What was sequenced was PBMCs. The rearrangement joins TRBV4-3 to TRBJ1-1; D perhaps matches TRBD1 (5 bases). The DNA for the CDR3 is TGCGCCAGCAGCCAAGACTTCGGACACCTAATACTAAACACTGAAGCTTTCTTT. It translates to CASSQDFGHLILNTEAFF.